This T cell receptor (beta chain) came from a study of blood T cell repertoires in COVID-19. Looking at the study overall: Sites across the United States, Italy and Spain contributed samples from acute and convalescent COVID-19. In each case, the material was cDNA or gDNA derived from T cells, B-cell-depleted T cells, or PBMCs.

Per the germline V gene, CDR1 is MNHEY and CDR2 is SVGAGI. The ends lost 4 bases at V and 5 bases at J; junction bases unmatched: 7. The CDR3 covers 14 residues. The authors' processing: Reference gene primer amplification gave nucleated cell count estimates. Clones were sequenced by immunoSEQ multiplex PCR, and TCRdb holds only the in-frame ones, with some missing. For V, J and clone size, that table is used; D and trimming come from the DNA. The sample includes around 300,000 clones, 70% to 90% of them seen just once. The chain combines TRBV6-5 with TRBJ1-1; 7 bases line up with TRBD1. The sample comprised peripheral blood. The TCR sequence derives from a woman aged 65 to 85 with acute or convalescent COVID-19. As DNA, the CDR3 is TGTGCCAGCAGTTCCCACAGGGGTAGAACTGAAGCTTTCTTT. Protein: CASSSHRGRTEAFF.